Listed below are T cell receptor beta chains from one sample, sequenced in a study of blood T cells in healthy people across ages. TCRdb reprocessed the 5' RACE reads via MiXCR and lists one record per CDR3 protein. The sample consists of 800,000 or so distinct CDR3 sequences, around 25% of them appearing once. These data were also filed under a second study, of T cells of mothers and their children.

Material: blood. The receptors originated from a boy younger than 18 in good health. CDR3s include the opening cysteine and the closing phenylalanine or tryptophan. A D gene is named only where the DNA matches it firmly. Size values are once, few and many counts, or a class for expanded clones, and some rows have none.

V: TRBV12-3/TRBV12-4; D: .; size: few; J: TRBJ1-1; CDR3: CASRHVVIGDTEAFF; DNA: TGTGCCAGCAGGCACGTGGTCATTGGGGACACTGAAGCTTTCTTT
V: TRBV6-2/TRBV6-3; D: .; size: .; J: TRBJ1-1; CDR3: CASSYTRTRVEAFF; DNA: TGTGCCAGCAGTTACACCCGGACAAGAGTAGAGGCTTTCTTT
V: TRBV12-3/TRBV12-4; D: .; size: few; J: TRBJ2-2; CDR3: CASSFGPNTGELFF; DNA: TGTGCCAGCAGCTTCGGGCCTAACACCGGGGAGCTGTTTTTT
V: TRBV29-1; D: TRBD1; size: .; J: TRBJ2-3; CDR3: CSVDGTGADTQYF; DNA: TGCAGCGTTGACGGGACAGGGGCAGATACGCAGTATTTT
V: TRBV3-1; D: .; size: few; J: TRBJ2-5; CDR3: CASSQGDAGKKTQYF; DNA: TGTGCCAGCAGCCAAGGTGACGCCGGGAAGAAGACCCAGTACTTC
V: TRBV12-3/TRBV12-4; D: TRBD2; size: .; J: TRBJ2-3; CDR3: CASRGLAGEQDTQYF; DNA: TGTGCCAGCAGGGGACTAGCGGGAGAGCAAGATACGCAGTATTTT
V: TRBV7-9; D: TRBD2; size: few; J: TRBJ2-7; CDR3: CASRAGGSSYEQYF; DNA: TGTGCCAGCAGGGCCGGGGGGAGCTCCTACGAGCAGTACTTC
V: TRBV3-1; D: .; size: once; J: TRBJ2-3; CDR3: CASSQYTGVDTQYF; DNA: TGTGCCAGCAGCCAATACACGGGGGTAGATACGCAGTATTTT
V: TRBV29-1; D: TRBD2; size: few; J: TRBJ2-1; CDR3: CSVRTSGSNEQFF; DNA: TGCAGCGTTCGGACTAGCGGGAGCAATGAGCAGTTCTTC
V: TRBV12-3/TRBV12-4; D: .; size: .; J: TRBJ1-6; CDR3: CASSSGVPLHF; DNA: TGTGCCAGCAGTTCGGGTGTTCCCCTCCACTTT
V: TRBV11-2; D: .; size: .; J: TRBJ2-1; CDR3: CASSLSSGADEQFF; DNA: TGTGCCAGCAGCTTGTCCTCCGGGGCAGATGAGCAGTTCTTC
V: TRBV7-2; D: .; size: .; J: TRBJ2-1; CDR3: CASSLTPNGAYNEQFF; DNA: TGTGCCAGCAGCTTAACCCCCAACGGGGCCTACAATGAGCAGTTCTTC
V: TRBV4-1; D: TRBD2; size: many; J: TRBJ2-1; CDR3: CASSHGGGLNEQFF; DNA: TGCGCCAGCAGCCACGGGGGGGGCTTGAATGAGCAGTTCTTC
V: TRBV20-1; D: .; size: .; J: TRBJ2-5; CDR3: CSALQSGSAETQYF; DNA: TGCAGTGCTCTCCAATCGGGGTCGGCAGAGACCCAGTACTTC
V: TRBV20-1; D: .; size: few; J: TRBJ2-2; CDR3: CSARDQGYNTGELFF; DNA: TGCAGTGCTAGAGATCAGGGATACAACACCGGGGAGCTGTTTTTT
V: TRBV29-1; D: TRBD1; size: few; J: TRBJ2-7; CDR3: CSVRTGDEQYF; DNA: TGCAGCGTTCGGACAGGGGACGAGCAGTACTTC
V: TRBV25-1; D: TRBD1; size: few; J: TRBJ2-7; CDR3: CASSGQGTHYEQYF; DNA: TGTGCCAGCAGTGGACAGGGGACCCACTACGAGCAGTACTTC
V: TRBV11-2; D: .; size: .; J: TRBJ1-3; CDR3: CASSLFVNPGNTIYF; DNA: TGTGCCAGCAGCTTGTTTGTCAATCCTGGAAACACCATATATTTT
V: TRBV12-3/TRBV12-4; D: TRBD2; size: few; J: TRBJ2-7; CDR3: CASSPSGSPTYEQYF; DNA: TGTGCCAGCAGTCCGAGCGGGAGCCCTACCTACGAGCAGTACTTC
V: TRBV29-1; D: .; size: few; J: TRBJ2-2; CDR3: CGVRGWNTGELFF; DNA: TGCGGTGTGAGAGGGTGGAACACCGGGGAGCTGTTTTTT
V: TRBV20-1; D: TRBD2; size: .; J: TRBJ2-5; CDR3: CSGPLGGLAGGETQYF; DNA: TGCAGTGGGCCTTTGGGCGGACTAGCGGGAGGAGAGACCCAGTACTTC
V: TRBV20-1; D: TRBD2; size: few; J: TRBJ2-1; CDR3: CSARAGTRVSYNEQFF; DNA: TGCAGTGCTAGAGCTGGGACTAGAGTAAGCTACAATGAGCAGTTCTTC
V: TRBV18; D: .; size: many; J: TRBJ1-2; CDR3: CASSPAGEGYGYTF; DNA: TGTGCCAGCTCACCAGCCGGGGAAGGCTATGGCTACACCTTC
V: TRBV20-1; D: TRBD2; size: .; J: TRBJ2-7; CDR3: CSANVAGKDYEQYF; DNA: TGCAGTGCTAATGTAGCGGGAAAAGATTACGAGCAGTACTTC
V: TRBV7-8; D: .; size: .; J: TRBJ2-5; CDR3: CASSLLAARGTQYF; DNA: TGTGCCAGCAGCTTATTAGCAGCAAGAGGGACCCAGTACTTC
V: TRBV7-9; D: .; size: .; J: TRBJ2-1; CDR3: CASSPRIVDEQFF; DNA: TGTGCCAGCAGCCCAAGAATTGTGGATGAGCAGTTCTTC
V: TRBV24-1; D: .; size: .; J: TRBJ2-7; CDR3: CATSDLYKLYF; DNA: TGTGCCACCAGTGACCTTTACAAGCTGTACTTC